The T cell receptor beta chain described here comes from a study of T cells expressing NK-cell markers. The CDR3 consists of 16 residues. On this clonotype itself: Its specificity is unknown.

Study findings and constraints: These clonotypes, the leaders elsewhere, also led the CD3+CD56-NKG2C+ fraction in a few donors. In about six donors, dominant CD3+CD56+NKG2C+ clones formed about 1.0-7.0% of CD8+ cells.

One entry per CDR3 protein, without DNA, is what TCRdb gives after re-calling the 5' RACE reads. The repertoire shows 450,000 to 600,000 distinct CDR3 sequences; the top ten hold approximately 3.6%. The genes are TRBV12-3 or TRBV12-4 and TRBJ2-2; TCRdb's D gene call, TRBD1, goes unchecked for lack of DNA. Sequences were obtained from blood T cells: a sorted CD56 or NKG2C T cell subset, CD4+ or CD8+ T cells, or bulk PBMC T cells (not recorded which). This TCR was recovered from a man between 18 and 29 years old in good health. The CDR3 spells CASSLALLGGTGELFF.